This T cell receptor (beta chain) was captured in a study of T-cell reconstitution after alpha-beta-depleted transplantation in children (dated by TCRdb to about 2016). The study in broad terms: Using TCR repertoire profiling, the study followed T-cell immune reconstitution in a quantitative way in children after TCRalphabeta/CD19-depleted allogeneic hematopoietic cell transplantation. Study-wide findings and limitations: Over subsequent months, a decline in hyperexpanded clone frequencies was noted, and after one year, T-cell counts and TCRbeta diversity were mostly ascribed to newly produced T cells. Apparently early alphabetaT-cell count recovery about two months after transplant reportedly relied on only several hundred rapidly expanded clones derived from non-depleted graft cells. In some patients, the high TCRbeta diversity seen at day 60 was put down to recipient T cells and intrathymic progenitors that had survived conditioning.

This clonotype was found a few times. The clone's antigen remains unknown. No clone much larger than this one lies a single base away; base qualities are absent. Receptor amplification or capture employed PCR. The instrument was an Illumina HiSeq 2500. TCR library preparation used molecular barcoding, with unique molecular identifiers applied to normalize quantification of the TCRbeta repertoire. TCRdb ran its own pipeline on the public reads, namely fastp trimming at Q25 and MiXCR clone calling, and kept in-frame beta chains. Here each entry gathers all rows of one CDR3 protein and keeps the most common genes and DNA. Here the sample has approximately 190,000 distinct CDR3 sequences; just under 6.5% occur a single time. Under 6% of the sample belongs to the ten largest clones. This sample's treatment or condition label indicates: allogeneic hematopoietic cell transplantation with graft depleted of TCRalphabeta T cells and CD19 B cells. The transplant recipients were children given TCRalphabeta/CD19-depleted allogeneic hematopoietic cell grafts.

The sample in question was PBMCs, obtained before TCRalphabeta/CD19-depleted stem cell transplant. The sequence was collected from a girl less than two years old with combined immunodeficiency, due to receive a stem cell transplant.

The bases read TGTGCCAGCAGCCGGCTAGGGGGGCGTAGCTCCTACAATGAGCAGTTCTTC. This codes for CASSRLGGRSSYNEQFF. The chain is made from TRBV7-9 and TRBJ2-1; the D match is possibly TRBD1 or TRBD2, with 6 bases aligned in each. From its cysteine to its phenylalanine, the CDR3 spans 17 amino acids. Only the CDR3 DNA stays, 51 bases, in frame from base 1. The germline V gene (reference sequence) gives CDR1 as SEHNR and CDR2 as FQNEAQ. Relative to germline, V is 5 bases shorter and J is 0 bases shorter, with 17 bases between their ends.